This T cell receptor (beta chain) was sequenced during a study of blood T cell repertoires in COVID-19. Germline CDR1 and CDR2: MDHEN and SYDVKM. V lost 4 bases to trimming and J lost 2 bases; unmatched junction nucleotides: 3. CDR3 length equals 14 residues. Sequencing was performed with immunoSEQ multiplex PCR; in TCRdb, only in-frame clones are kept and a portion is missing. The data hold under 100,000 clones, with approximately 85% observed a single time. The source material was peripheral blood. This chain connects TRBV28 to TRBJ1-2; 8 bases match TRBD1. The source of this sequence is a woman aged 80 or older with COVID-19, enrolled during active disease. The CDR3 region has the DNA TGTGCCAGCAGTTCACGGACAGGGAACTATGGCTACACCTTC. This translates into CASSSRTGNYGYTF.